These T cell receptor beta chains were read from a single sample in a study of T-cell reconstitution after alpha-beta-depleted transplantation in children. MiXCR was run by TCRdb on the PCR reads, yielding one entry per CDR3 protein. This repertoire shows hundreds of thousands of distinct CDR3 sequences, roughly 15% found once; its top ten account for 5%. This material consisted of PBMCs, mostly from graft donor cells, taken 360 days after TCRalphabeta/CD19-depleted stem cell transplant. These receptors were taken from a male patient aged 10-17 years who had a stem cell transplant for acute lymphoblastic leukemia, so the T cells may come from the graft donor. Both conserved end residues are part of each CDR3. Fields, in order: J gene, V gene, CDR3 protein.

TRBJ2-1	TRBV20-1	CSAQTHDPIDEQFF
TRBJ2-7	TRBV29-1	CSVITGTLSYEQYF
TRBJ1-6	TRBV27	CASSYDRANSPLHF
TRBJ2-1	TRBV4-2	CASSPSAGGPYNEQFF
TRBJ1-4	TRBV5-1	CASSFTRATNEKLFF
TRBJ2-1	TRBV5-6	CASSLEVTPWNNEQFF
TRBJ1-1	TRBV19	CASSTGLGGGNTEAFF
TRBJ2-2	TRBV5-6	CASSLPRTSGKHTGELFF
TRBJ2-7	TRBV2	CASSLRIPLAMGSYEQYF
TRBJ2-5	TRBV13	CASSVSAGFETQYF
TRBJ2-1	TRBV7-6	CASSLELAGILDEQFF